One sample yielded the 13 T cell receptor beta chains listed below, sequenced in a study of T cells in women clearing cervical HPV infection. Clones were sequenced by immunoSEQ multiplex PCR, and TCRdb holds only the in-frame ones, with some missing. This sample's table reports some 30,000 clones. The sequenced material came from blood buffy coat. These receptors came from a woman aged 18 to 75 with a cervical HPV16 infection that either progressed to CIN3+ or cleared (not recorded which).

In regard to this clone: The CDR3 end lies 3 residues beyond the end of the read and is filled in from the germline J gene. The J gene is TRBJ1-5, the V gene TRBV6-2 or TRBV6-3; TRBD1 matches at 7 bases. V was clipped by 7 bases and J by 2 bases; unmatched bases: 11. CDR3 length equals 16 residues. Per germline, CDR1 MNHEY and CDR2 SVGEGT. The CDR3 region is CASMNPPGGRNQPQHF. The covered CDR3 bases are TGTGCCAGCATGAACCCCCCAGGGGGTCGCAATCAGCCC.

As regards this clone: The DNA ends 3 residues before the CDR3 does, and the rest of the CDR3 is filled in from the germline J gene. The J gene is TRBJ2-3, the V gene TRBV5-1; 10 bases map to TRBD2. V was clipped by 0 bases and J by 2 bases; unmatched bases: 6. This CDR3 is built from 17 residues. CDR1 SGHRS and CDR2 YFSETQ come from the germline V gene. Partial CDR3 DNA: TGCGCCAGCAGCTTGGGGGGTAGCGGGGGGATCACAGATACG. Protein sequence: CASSLGGSGGITDT. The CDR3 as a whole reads CASSLGGSGGITDTQYF. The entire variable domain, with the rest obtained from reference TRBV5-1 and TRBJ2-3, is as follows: KAGVTQTPRYLIKTRGQQVTLSCSPISGHRSVSWYQQTPGQGLQFLFEYFSETQRNKGNFPGRFSGRQFSNSRSEMNVSTLELGDSALYLCASSLGGSGGITDTQYFGPGTRLTVL.

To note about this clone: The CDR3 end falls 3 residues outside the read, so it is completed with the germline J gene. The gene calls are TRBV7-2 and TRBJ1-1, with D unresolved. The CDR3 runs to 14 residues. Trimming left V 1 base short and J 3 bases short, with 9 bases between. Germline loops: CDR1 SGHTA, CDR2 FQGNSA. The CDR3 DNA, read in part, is TGTGCCAGCAGCTTAGTTCGGGGTTACACTGAA. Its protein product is CASSLVRGYTE. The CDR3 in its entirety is CASSLVRGYTEAFF.

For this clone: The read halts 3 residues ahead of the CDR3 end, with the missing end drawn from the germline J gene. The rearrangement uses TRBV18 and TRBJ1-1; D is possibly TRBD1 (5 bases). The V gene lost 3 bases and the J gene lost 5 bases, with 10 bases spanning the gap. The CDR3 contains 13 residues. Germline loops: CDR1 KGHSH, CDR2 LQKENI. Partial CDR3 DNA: TGTGCCAGCTCACCCCCCGGGGGGACTGAA. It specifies CASSPPGGTE. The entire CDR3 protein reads CASSPPGGTEAFF.

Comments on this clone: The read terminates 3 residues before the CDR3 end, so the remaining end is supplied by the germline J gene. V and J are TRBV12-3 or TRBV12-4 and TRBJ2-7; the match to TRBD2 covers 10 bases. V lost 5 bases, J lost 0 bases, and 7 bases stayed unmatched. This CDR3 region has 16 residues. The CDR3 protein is CASSRGSSGSSYEQYF. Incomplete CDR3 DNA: TGTGCCAGCAGTCGCGGTTCTAGCGGGAGCTCCTACGAG.

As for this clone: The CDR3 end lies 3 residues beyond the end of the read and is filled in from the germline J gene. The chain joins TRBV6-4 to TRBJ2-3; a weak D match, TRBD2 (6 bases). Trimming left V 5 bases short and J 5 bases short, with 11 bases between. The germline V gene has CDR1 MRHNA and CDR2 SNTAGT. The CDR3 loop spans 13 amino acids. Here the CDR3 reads CASSISGEDTQYF. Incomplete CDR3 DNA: TGTGCCAGCAGTATTTCGGGGGAAGATACG.

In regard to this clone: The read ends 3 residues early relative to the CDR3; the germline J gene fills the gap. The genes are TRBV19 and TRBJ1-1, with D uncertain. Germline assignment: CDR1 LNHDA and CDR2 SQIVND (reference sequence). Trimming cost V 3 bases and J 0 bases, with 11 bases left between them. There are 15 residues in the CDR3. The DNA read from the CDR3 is TGTGCCAGTAGTATTCGTGGCAGTCTGAACACTGAA. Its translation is CASSIRGSLNTE. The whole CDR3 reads CASSIRGSLNTEAFF.

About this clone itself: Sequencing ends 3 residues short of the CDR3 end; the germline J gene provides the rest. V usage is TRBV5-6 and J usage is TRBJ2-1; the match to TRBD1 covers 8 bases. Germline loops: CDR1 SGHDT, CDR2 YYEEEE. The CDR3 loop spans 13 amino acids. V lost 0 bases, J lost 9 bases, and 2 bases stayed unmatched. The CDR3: CASSLAGGVEQFF. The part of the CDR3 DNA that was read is TGTGCCAGCAGCTTGGCAGGGGGCGTTGAG.

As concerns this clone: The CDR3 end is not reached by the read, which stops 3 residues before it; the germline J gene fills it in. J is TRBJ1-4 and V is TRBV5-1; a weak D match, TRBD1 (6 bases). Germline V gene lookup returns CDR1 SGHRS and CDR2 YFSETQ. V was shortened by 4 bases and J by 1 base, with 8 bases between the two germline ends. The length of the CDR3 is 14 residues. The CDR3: CASSTQGTNEKLFF. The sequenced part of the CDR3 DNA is TGCGCCAGCAGCACACAGGGAACTAATGAAAAA.

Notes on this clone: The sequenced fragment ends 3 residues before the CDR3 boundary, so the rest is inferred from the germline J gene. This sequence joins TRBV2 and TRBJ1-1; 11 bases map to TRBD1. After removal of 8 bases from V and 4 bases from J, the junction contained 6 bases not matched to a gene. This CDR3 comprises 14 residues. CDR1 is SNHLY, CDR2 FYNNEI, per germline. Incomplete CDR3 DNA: TGTGCCAGCCAACACGGGACAGGGGGCACTGAA. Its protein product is CASQHGTGGTE. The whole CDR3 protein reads CASQHGTGGTEAFF. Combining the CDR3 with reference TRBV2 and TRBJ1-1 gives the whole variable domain EPEVTQTPSHQVTQMGQEVILRCVPISNHLYFYWYRQILGQKVEFLVSFYNNEISEKSEIFDDQFSVERPDGSNFTLKIRSTKLEDSAMYFCASQHGTGGTEAFFGQGTRLTVV.

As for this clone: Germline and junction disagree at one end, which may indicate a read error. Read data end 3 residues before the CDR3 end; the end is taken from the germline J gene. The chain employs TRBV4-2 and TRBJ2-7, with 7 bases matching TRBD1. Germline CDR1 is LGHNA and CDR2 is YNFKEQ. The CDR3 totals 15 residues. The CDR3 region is CASSEDRVGSYEQYF. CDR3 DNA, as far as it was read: TGCGCCAGCAGCGAAGACAGGGTAGGCTCCTACGAG.

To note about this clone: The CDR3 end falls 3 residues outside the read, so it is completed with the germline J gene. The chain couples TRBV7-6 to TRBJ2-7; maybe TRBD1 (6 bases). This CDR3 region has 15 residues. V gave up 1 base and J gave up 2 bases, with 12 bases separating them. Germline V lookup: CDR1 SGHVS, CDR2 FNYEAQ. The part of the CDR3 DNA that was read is TGTGCCAGCAGCTTAGGGGCAGGGGATACCTACGAG. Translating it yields CASSLGAGDTYE. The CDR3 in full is CASSLGAGDTYEQYF.

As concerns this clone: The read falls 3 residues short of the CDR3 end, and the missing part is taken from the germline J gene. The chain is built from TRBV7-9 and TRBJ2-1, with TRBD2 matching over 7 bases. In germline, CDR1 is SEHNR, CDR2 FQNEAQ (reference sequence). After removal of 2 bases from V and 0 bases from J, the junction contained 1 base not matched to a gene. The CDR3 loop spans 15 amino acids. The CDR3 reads CASSLSGISYNEQFF. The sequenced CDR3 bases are TGTGCCAGCAGCTTAAGCGGGATCTCCTACAATGAG.